Each of the 7 T cell receptor beta chains below was sequenced from the same sample in a study of blood T cell repertoires in COVID-19. Produced via immunoSEQ multiplex PCR; TCRdb's table is partial and in-frame only. The sample has tens of thousands of clones, approximately 90% seen once. The specimen sequenced was peripheral blood. The receptors were sampled from a man in his sixties with acute or convalescent COVID-19.

This chain connects TRBV5-1 to TRBJ1-6, with no clear D. The CDR3 length is 16 residues. From germline, CDR1 is SGHRS and CDR2 YFSETQ. Deletions cut 0 bases from V and 4 bases from J, with 11 bases between. CDR3 protein: CASSLAEGLYNSPLHF. CDR3 nucleotide sequence: TGCGCCAGCAGCTTGGCCGAAGGACTTTATAATTCACCCCTCCACTTT. Supplemented by reference TRBV5-1 and TRBJ1-6, the full variable domain reads KAGVTQTPRYLIKTRGQQVTLSCSPISGHRSVSWYQQTPGQGLQFLFEYFSETQRNKGNFPGRFSGRQFSNSRSEMNVSTLELGDSALYLCASSLAEGLYNSPLHFGNGTRLTVT.

This clone was detected only once. The chain uses TRBV27 and TRBJ2-7; 8 bases fit TRBD1. V dropped 6 bases and J dropped 1; count of bases not matched to a gene: 2. The CDR3 totals 13 residues. In germline, CDR1 is MNHEY, CDR2 SMNVEV (reference sequence). CDR3 DNA: TGTGCCAGCAGGCGACAGGGGTCCTACGAGCAGTACTTC. This encodes CASRRQGSYEQYF.

The V gene is TRBV6-5, the J gene TRBJ1-3; D not resolved. In germline, CDR1 is MNHEY, CDR2 SVGAGI. The CDR3 sequence is 15 residues long. V dropped 6 bases and J dropped 0 bases, with 12 bases sitting between them. CDR3 loop: CASRQALISGNTIYF. The CDR3 bases are TGTGCCAGCAGGCAAGCACTCATCTCTGGAAACACCATATATTTT.

The rearrangement joins TRBV6-6 to TRBJ2-7, with no clear D. Germline values: CDR1 MNHNY, CDR2 SVGAGI (reference sequence). This CDR3 region has 12 residues. With 4 bases removed from V and 9 bases from J, the gap between germline ends came to 13 bases. DNA for the CDR3: TGTGCCAGCAGTTCCGGTGCGGTAGGGCAGTACTTC. This codes for CASSSGAVGQYF.

This clone was recorded only once. This chain uses TRBV19 with TRBJ2-2; 10 bases align to TRBD1. In germline, CDR1 is LNHDA, CDR2 SQIVND (reference sequence). Losses at the gene ends were 5 bases for V and 7 bases for J; bases not matched to a gene: 7. The CDR3 extends over 15 amino acids. Here the CDR3 reads CASSLMTGGFGELFF. The CDR3 DNA reads TGTGCCAGTAGTTTGATGACAGGGGGCTTCGGGGAGCTGTTTTTT.

V is TRBV27 and J is TRBJ1-2, with D tentatively TRBD1 (6 bases). Germline V gene sequence: CDR1 MNHEY, CDR2 SMNVEV (reference sequence). The CDR3 runs 13 residues. V was clipped by 4 bases and J by 5 bases, with 11 bases between them. In DNA form, the CDR3 reads TGTGCCAGCAGTTCTGCAGGGGTTTATGGCTACACCTTC. Translation: CASSSAGVYGYTF.

This chain links TRBV7-8 with TRBJ1-2, with 7 bases lining up with TRBD1. Germline-derived CDR1 and CDR2 are SGHVS and FQNEAQ. Trimming removed 1 base from V and 3 bases from J; junction bases left unmatched: 14. This CDR3 comprises 18 residues. The CDR3 loop reads CASSLERGPVGTHYGYTF. The DNA of the CDR3 is TGTGCCAGCAGCTTAGAGAGGGGGCCCGTCGGGACCCACTATGGCTACACCTTC.